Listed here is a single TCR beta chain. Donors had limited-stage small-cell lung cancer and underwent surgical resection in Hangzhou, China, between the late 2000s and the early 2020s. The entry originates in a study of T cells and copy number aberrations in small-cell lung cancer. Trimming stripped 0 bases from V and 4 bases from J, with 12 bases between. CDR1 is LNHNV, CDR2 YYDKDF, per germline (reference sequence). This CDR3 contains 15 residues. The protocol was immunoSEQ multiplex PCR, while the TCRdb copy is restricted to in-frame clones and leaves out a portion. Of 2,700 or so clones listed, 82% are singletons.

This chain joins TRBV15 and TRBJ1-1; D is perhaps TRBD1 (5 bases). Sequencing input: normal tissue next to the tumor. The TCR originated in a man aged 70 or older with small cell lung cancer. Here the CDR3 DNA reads TGTGCCACCAGCAGAGATTACGGGGGTACCACTGAAGCTTTCTTT. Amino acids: CATSRDYGGTTEAFF.